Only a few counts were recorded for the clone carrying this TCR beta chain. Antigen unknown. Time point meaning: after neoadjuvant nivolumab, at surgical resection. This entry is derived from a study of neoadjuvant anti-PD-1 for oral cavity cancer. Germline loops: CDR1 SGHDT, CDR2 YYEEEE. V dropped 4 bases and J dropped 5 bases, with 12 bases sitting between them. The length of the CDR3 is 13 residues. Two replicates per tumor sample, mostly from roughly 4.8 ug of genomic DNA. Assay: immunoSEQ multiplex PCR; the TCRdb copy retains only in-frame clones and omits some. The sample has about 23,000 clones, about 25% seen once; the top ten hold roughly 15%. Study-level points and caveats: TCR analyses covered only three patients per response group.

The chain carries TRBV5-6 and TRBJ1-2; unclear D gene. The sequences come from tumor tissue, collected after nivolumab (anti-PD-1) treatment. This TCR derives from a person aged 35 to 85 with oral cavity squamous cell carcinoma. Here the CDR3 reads CASSPPHTYGYTF. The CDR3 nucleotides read TGTGCCAGCAGCCCGCCCCATACATATGGCTACACCTTC.